This is a list of T cell receptor beta chains from one sample in a study of breast tumors, draining lymph nodes, adjacent tissues. Via MiXCR, TCRdb re-called the multiplex PCR reads, giving one row per CDR3 protein. This table has hundreds of thousands of distinct CDR3 sequences, about 30% appearing once. The sequenced material came from axillary lymph node tissue. These receptors all stem from a female donor with breast cancer. Some clones in this sample may be carry-over from other donors' samples. The CDR3 runs from the conserved cysteine through the conserved F or W. The D gene is left open where the match is weak. Size tells how often a clone was seen (once, few, many) or the class of an expanded clone, and some rows leave it out.

V	size	J	D	DNA	CDR3
TRBV2	-	TRBJ2-2	-	TGTGCCAGCAGAAACACAGCGAGAACCGGGGAGCTGTTTTTT	CASRNTARTGELFF
TRBV5-1	-	TRBJ2-5	-	TGTGCCAGCAGCTTGAGGCGACAACTCGTGGAGACCCAGTACTTC	CASSLRRQLVETQYF
TRBV19	many	TRBJ2-7	TRBD2	TGTGCCAGTAGTATGACCCCGGGGGGGCGGACCTACGAGCAGTACTTC	CASSMTPGGRTYEQYF
TRBV4-1	-	TRBJ2-1	-	TGCGCCAGCAGCCCGAAGAGGAACAATGGGCAGTTCTTC	CASSPKRNNGQFF
TRBV12-3/TRBV12-4	few	TRBJ1-1	TRBD1	TGTGCCAGCAGGGACAGGGAAAGCACTGAAGCTTTCTTT	CASRDRESTEAFF
TRBV5-1	-	TRBJ1-3	-	TGCGCCAGCAGCAGAGGGTTACAGCGAGAATTCACCATATATTTT	CASSRGLQREFTIYF
TRBV29-1	-	TRBJ1-3	-	TGCAGCGGGGCCCTTTCCTGGGGAAACCCCCATTATTTT	CSGALSWGNPHYF
TRBV20-1	-	TRBJ1-1	-	TGCAGTGCTAGGGTCGCAACGAACACTGAAGCTTTCTTT	CSARVATNTEAFF
TRBV6-2/TRBV6-3	many	TRBJ2-7	-	TGTGCCAGCAGTTACGTTCACGGGCCCGGCGAGCAGTACTTC	CASSYVHGPGEQYF
TRBV5-6	many	TRBJ2-7	-	TGTGCCAGCAGCTTGAGGGTCTCCTACGAGCAGTACTTC	CASSLRVSYEQYF
TRBV6-1	many	TRBJ1-2	-	TGTGCCAGCACAAGGAATGGCTATGGCTACACCTTC	CASTRNGYGYTF
TRBV7-8	-	TRBJ2-5	-	TGTGCCAGCAGCTTTTCCGGGACACTACAAGAGACCCAGTACTTC	CASSFSGTLQETQYF
TRBV11-2	many	TRBJ2-1	-	TGTGCCAGCAGCTACGGACAGATCAACCCCAACAATGAGCAGTTCTTC	CASSYGQINPNNEQFF
TRBV5-8	many	TRBJ2-3	-	TGTGCCAGCAGCTTAGCGATGCGCACAGATACGCAGTATTTT	CASSLAMRTDTQYF
TRBV7-3	-	TRBJ1-1	-	TGTGCCAGCAGCTTACGGGGGGGGAGTAGGGAAGCTTTCTTT	CASSLRGGSREAFF
TRBV19	many	TRBJ2-7	-	TGTGCCAGTAGTAAGCAGTACGGAAACGAGCAGTACTTC	CASSKQYGNEQYF
TRBV10-3	-	TRBJ2-7	TRBD2	TGTGCCATCAGAAGGACTAGCGGGAGCTCCTACGAGCAGTACTTC	CAIRRTSGSSYEQYF
TRBV24-1	-	TRBJ2-6	TRBD1	TGTGCCACCAGTGAGGGACCGGGACAGGGGCCACCTAGTGGGGCCAACGTCCTGACTTTC	CATSEGPGQGPPSGANVLTF
TRBV6-1	many	TRBJ1-2	-	TGTGCCAGCAGTGTCGAGAACCAATATGGCTACACCTTC	CASSVENQYGYTF
TRBV12-3/TRBV12-4	many	TRBJ2-1	TRBD2	TGTGCCAGCAGCCCGACTAGCGTTGAGCAGTTCTTC	CASSPTSVEQFF
TRBV11-2	many	TRBJ2-4	TRBD1	TGTGCCAGCAGCGGGACAGGGACCCCCATAAACATTCAGTACTTC	CASSGTGTPINIQYF
TRBV19	-	TRBJ1-1	TRBD1	TGTGCCAGCTCACCAGGGGGGAGTCGGCTGTGGACTGAAGCTTTCTTT	CASSPGGSRLWTEAFF
TRBV6-2/TRBV6-3	few	TRBJ2-3	TRBD2	TGTGCCAGCAGTTATCGTAGGGGCGGGAGGAATCGCGGCGCGGATACGCAGTATTTT	CASSYRRGGRNRGADTQYF
TRBV18	few	TRBJ2-1	-	TGTGCCAGCTCCCCTACGCCTGGTTCGCCCTACAATGAGCAGTTCTTC	CASSPTPGSPYNEQFF
TRBV5-1	few	TRBJ2-1	-	TGCGCCAGCAGCTCTCTCCGGGACTGGAGAAACAATGAGCAGTTCTTC	CASSSLRDWRNNEQFF
TRBV29-1	-	TRBJ2-3	-	TGCAGCGTTGATGCGCGGGGAACAGATACGCAGTATTTT	CSVDARGTDTQYF
TRBV11-2	-	TRBJ1-6	-	TGTGCCAGCAGCTCACAACAGTTCCATAATTCGCCCCTCCACTTT	CASSSQQFHNSPLHF
TRBV6-5	many	TRBJ2-2	TRBD1	TGTGCCAGCAGCGCCGACAGGGACAACACCGGGGAGCTGTTTTTT	CASSADRDNTGELFF
TRBV2	many	TRBJ2-3	TRBD2	TGTGCCAGCAGTCGCCTAGCGGGACGCACAGATACGCAGTATTTT	CASSRLAGRTDTQYF
TRBV7-6	-	TRBJ1-1	TRBD1	TGTGCCAGCAGCCGCAGGGGACAGCTAAACACTGAAGCTTCCTTT	CASSRRGQLNTEASF
TRBV5-1	many	TRBJ2-3	-	TGCGCCAGCAGGGGGTTCAACACAGATACGCAGTATTTT	CASRGFNTDTQYF
TRBV2	-	TRBJ1-5	-	TGTGCTAGAGCGGGGGGCGGTCAGCCCCAGCATTTT	CARAGGGQPQHF
TRBV20-1	many	TRBJ2-5	TRBD1	TGCAGTGCTGATAATGGACAGGCCCGTTCCCAGTACTTC	CSADNGQARSQYF
TRBV20-1	many	TRBJ2-7	-	TGCAGTGCTAGACCCTTTTCGGGAGCTGGGTACGAGCAGTACTTC	CSARPFSGAGYEQYF
TRBV5-6	-	TRBJ2-2	-	TGTGCCAGCAGCATTAAGAGACTGGACACCGGGGAGCTGTTTTTT	CASSIKRLDTGELFF
TRBV19	-	TRBJ2-7	-	TGTGCCACCACTCCTCCGGGACCGCTATACGAGCAGTACTTC	CATTPPGPLYEQYF
TRBV28	many	TRBJ1-2	-	TGTGCCAGCAGTTTACCTCAGACAGGTGACTATGGCTACACCTTC	CASSLPQTGDYGYTF
TRBV12-5	many	TRBJ2-7	-	TGTGCTAGTGGTTTGGCACGACGGTACGAGCAGTACTTC	CASGLARRYEQYF
TRBV7-9	once	TRBJ1-4	TRBD1	TGTGCCAGCAGCTACCAACCTCCGGGACAGGGTGAAAAACTGTTTTTT	CASSYQPPGQGEKLFF
TRBV20-1	many	TRBJ2-1	TRBD2	TGCAGTGCTAGAGTCTCTTTTCGGGCTAGCGGGAGTGCCTATGAGCAGTTCTTC	CSARVSFRASGSAYEQFF
TRBV2	many	TRBJ2-3	-	TGTGCCAGCAGTGTCTCCACAGATACGCAGTATTTT	CASSVSTDTQYF
TRBV20-1	many	TRBJ2-1	-	TGCAGTGCTAGAGCTCCCGTCGATTACAATGAGCAGTTCTTC	CSARAPVDYNEQFF
TRBV5-1	many	TRBJ1-5	-	TGCGCCAGCAGCTTGGGGGGGAACAATCAGCCCCAGCATTTT	CASSLGGNNQPQHF